Shown below are 28 T cell receptor beta chains from a single sample sequenced in a study of T-cell reconstitution after alpha-beta-depleted transplantation in children. Unique molecular identifiers were incorporated during preparation of the TCRbeta library. MiXCR, applied by TCRdb to the PCR reads, yields one record per CDR3 protein. Seen here are some 640,000 distinct CDR3 sequences, roughly 15% observed once, and the top ten hold 1.1%. This material consisted of PBMCs from the stem cell graft donor, taken from the stem cell graft. These receptors were collected from a human donor who donated a stem cell graft to a child with acute myeloid leukemia.

This clonotype was detected ten times or more. The V and J genes are TRBV7-2 and TRBJ1-5; D remains unclear. Per germline, CDR1 SGHTA and CDR2 FQGNSA. The CDR3 is 12 residues long. V was pared by 4 bases and J by 3 bases, with 4 bases between. The CDR3 loop is CASSSPNQPQHF. The CDR3 DNA reads TGTGCCAGCAGCTCACCCAATCAGCCCCAGCATTTT.

The J gene is TRBJ2-7, the V gene TRBV13, with 8 bases that match TRBD1. Germline V gene sequence: CDR1 PRHDT, CDR2 FYEKMQ (reference sequence). The V and J ends lost 5 bases and 4 bases, in that order; junction bases with no gene match: 4. This CDR3 has 13 residues. The CDR3 nucleotides read TGTGCCAGCAGCGTTACAGGGGGGTACGAGCAGTACTTC. This codes for CASSVTGGYEQYF.

This clonotype was recorded many times. This CDR3 reads CSARVPSGNTIYF. The CDR3 nucleotides are TGCAGTGCTAGAGTACCCTCTGGAAACACCATATATTTT. J is TRBJ1-3 and V is TRBV20-1, with unresolved D. Germline V gene lookup returns CDR1 DFQATT and CDR2 SNEGSKA (reference sequence). V was cut by 1 base and J by 0 bases, with 4 bases left in between. The CDR3 length is 13 residues.

This clonotype was picked up many times. The junction departs from the called germline gene at one end, perhaps through a read error. This rearrangement joins TRBV7-2 to TRBJ1-5; D not certain. Germline CDR1 and CDR2: SGHTA and FQGNSA. The CDR3 extends over 13 amino acids. CDR3 sequence: CASSLIGKQPQHF. The CDR3 DNA is TGTGCCAGCAGCTTGATAGGCAAACAGCCCCAGCATTTT.

V gene TRBV27 combines with J gene TRBJ2-7; D gene unclear. The CDR3 totals 16 residues. Per the germline V gene, CDR1 is MNHEY and CDR2 is SMNVEV (reference sequence). Trimming pared 5 bases from V and 0 bases from J, leaving 17 bases between. CDR3 DNA: TGTGCCAGCAGTCCCTACTTTCTAGGTAGCTCCTACGAGCAGTACTTC. Its translation: CASSPYFLGSSYEQYF.

This clonotype was seen ten or more times. The chain joins TRBV27 to TRBJ1-2; 8 positions match TRBD1. This CDR3 region has 13 residues. The V gene end was trimmed by 4 bases and the J gene end by 8 bases; junction bases not matched to a gene: 6. Germline V gene sequence: CDR1 MNHEY, CDR2 SMNVEV (reference sequence). CDR3 protein: CASSSDRVKGYTF. The CDR3 DNA reads TGTGCCAGCAGTTCGGACAGGGTGAAGGGCTACACCTTC.

This clonotype was observed many times. The CDR3 loop is CASSPTITGNSPLHF. The CDR3 DNA reads TGTGCCAGCAGTCCCACCATTACAGGGAATTCACCCCTCCACTTT. The gene calls are TRBV7-6 and TRBJ1-6; D perhaps matches TRBD1 (6 bases). The CDR3 has 15 amino acids. V shed 6 bases and J shed 7 bases, with 16 bases lying between them. Germline values: CDR1 SGHVS, CDR2 FNYEAQ.

Only a few counts were recorded for this clonotype. The rearrangement joins TRBV4-2 to TRBJ1-1; 10 nucleotides line up with TRBD1. J lost 5 bases, V lost 4 bases, and 4 bases had no gene match. CDR1 and CDR2 (germline): LGHNA, YNFKEQ. This CDR3 comprises 14 residues. CDR3 protein: CASSPGQGWTEAFF. The CDR3 coding sequence is TGTGCCAGCAGCCCGGGACAGGGGTGGACTGAAGCTTTCTTT.

This clonotype turned up a few times. This chain uses TRBV20-1 with TRBJ2-3, with 7 bases that match TRBD1. The CDR3 contains 14 residues. Trimming cost V 5 bases and J 2 bases; bases outside gene matches: 7. Germline CDR1 reads DFQATT; CDR2 reads SNEGSKA (reference sequence). The CDR3 coding sequence is TGCAGTGCTTTCCCAGGGGGTTCCACAGATACGCAGTATTTT. Protein sequence: CSAFPGGSTDTQYF.

The chain combines TRBV28 with TRBJ2-1, with D hard to call. Per germline, CDR1 MDHEN and CDR2 SYDVKM. This CDR3 has 14 residues. V was shortened by 6 bases and J by 7 bases, with 16 bases between the two germline ends. CDR3: CASSPVFVGNEQFF. The CDR3 region has the DNA TGTGCCAGCAGCCCGGTATTTGTGGGGAATGAGCAGTTCTTC. Supplemented by reference TRBV28 and TRBJ2-1, the full variable domain reads DVKVTQSSRYLVKRTGEKVFLECVQDMDHENMFWYRQDPGLGLRLIYFSYDVKMKEKGDIPEGYSVSREKKERFSLILESASTNQTSMYLCASSPVFVGNEQFFGPGTRLTVL.

This clonotype occurred many times. The V and J genes are TRBV20-1 and TRBJ2-5; a weak D match, TRBD1 (5 bases). Germline V gene lookup returns CDR1 DFQATT and CDR2 SNEGSKA (reference sequence). This CDR3 has 12 residues. V was cut by 4 bases and J by 5 bases, with 11 bases left in between. The CDR3 DNA reads TGCAGTGCTATGCAAGGGGCGGAGACCCAGTACTTC. Its protein is CSAMQGAETQYF.

The chain recombines TRBV5-1 with TRBJ2-1, with 11 bases matching TRBD2. Trimming removed 0 bases from V and 8 bases from J; junction bases left unmatched: 7. CDR3 length: 16 amino acids. Germline CDR1 and CDR2: SGHRS and YFSETQ. CDR3 bases: TGCGCCAGCAGCTTGGAGCTAGCGGGGGGTAAACATGAGCAGTTCTTC. Translated: CASSLELAGGKHEQFF.

In its sample, this clonotype was seen many times. The V and J genes are TRBV20-1 and TRBJ1-5; D is unresolved. Germline V gene sequence: CDR1 DFQATT, CDR2 SNEGSKA (reference sequence). CDR3 length equals 14 residues. Deletions cut 3 bases from V and 7 bases from J, with 16 bases between. CDR3 bases: TGCAGTGCTAGTGATTTTCAAGGTAACCAGCCCCAGCATTTT. Translating gives CSASDFQGNQPQHF.

Ten or more counts support this clonotype. This rearrangement joins TRBV7-2 to TRBJ2-3, with 7 bases identical to TRBD2. CDR3 length: 15 residues. Per the germline V gene, CDR1 is SGHTA and CDR2 is FQGNSA. V dropped 4 bases and J dropped 5; count of bases not matched to a gene: 9. The CDR3, as DNA: TGTGCCAGCAGCTCAGCGGGACGATCGATAGATACGCAGTATTTT. Translation: CASSSAGRSIDTQYF.

This clonotype came up a few times. This chain uses TRBV7-2 with TRBJ2-1; D gene ambiguous. This CDR3 is 17 amino acids long. Germline V lookup: CDR1 SGHTA, CDR2 FQGNSA. The V and J ends lost 1 base and 8 bases respectively, with 21 bases between them. CDR3 sequence reads: CASSLVGLAIPGDEQFF. CDR3 DNA sequence: TGTGCCAGCAGCTTAGTCGGCTTGGCAATTCCGGGCGATGAGCAGTTCTTC.

This clonotype has at least ten counts. The chain carries TRBV4-3 and TRBJ2-7; D is ambiguous. CDR3 size: 15 residues. Deletions cut 0 bases from V and 3 bases from J, with 12 bases between. The germline gives CDR1 LGHNA, CDR2 YSLEER. Here the CDR3 reads CASSQEDGRRYEQYF. In DNA, the CDR3 is TGCGCCAGCAGCCAAGAAGATGGACGGCGCTACGAGCAGTACTTC.

This chain uses TRBV11-2 with TRBJ2-1, with D hard to call. CDR1 is SGHAT and CDR2 is FQNNGV in the germline V gene. V was pared by 2 bases and J by 6 bases, with 8 bases between. The CDR3 consists of 13 residues. The CDR3 DNA is TGTGCCAGCAGCTTATCGCACGTCAATGAGCAGTTCTTC. Translating it yields CASSLSHVNEQFF. The full variable domain, in which reference TRBV11-2 and TRBJ2-1 provide the parts outside the CDR3, is EAGVAQSPRYKIIEKRQSVAFWCNPISGHATLYWYQQILGQGPKLLIQFQNNGVVDDSQLPKDRFSAERLKGVDSTLKIQPAKLEDSAVYLCASSLSHVNEQFFGPGTRLTVL.

This clonotype has a count of ten or more. V is TRBV30 and J is TRBJ2-6; D is ambiguous. CDR3 length: 12 residues. In germline, CDR1 is GTSNPN, CDR2 SVGIG (reference sequence). Deletions cut 3 bases from V and 2 bases from J, with 2 bases between. CDR3 sequence (DNA): TGTGCCTGGAGACCTGGGGCCAACGTCCTGACTTTC. Its protein is CAWRPGANVLTF.

As to this clonotype: At one end, the junction sequence differs from germline, possibly due to a read error. This chain links TRBV24-1 with TRBJ1-2; D is ambiguous. The CDR3 has 13 amino acids. Germline-derived CDR1 and CDR2 are KGHDR and SFDVKD. CDR3 sequence: CATSDQGNYGFTF. The CDR3 DNA reads TGTGCCACCAGTGATCAAGGGAACTATGGCTTCACCTTC.

In the case of this clonotype: A read error is possible here, since a much larger clone lies one base away. V and J are TRBV3-1 and TRBJ2-2, with 8 bases aligning to TRBD1. CDR1 is LGHDT, CDR2 YNNKEL, per germline (reference sequence). V was pared by 8 bases and J by 2 bases, with 16 bases of the junction left unmatched. The CDR3 loop spans 18 amino acids. CDR3 loop: CASCPGQGVSANTGELFF. The CDR3 DNA sequence: TGTGCCAGCTGCCCCGGACAGGGAGTTTCGGCAAACACCGGGGAGCTGTTTTTT.

The genes are TRBV7-3 and TRBJ2-7, with D unclear. The CDR3 totals 15 residues. V lost 1 base to trimming and J lost 3 bases, with 13 bases between them. Germline lookup yields CDR1 SGHTA and CDR2 FQGTGA. CDR3 sequence reads: CASSLRDGVNYEQYF. For the CDR3, the DNA is TGTGCCAGCAGCTTAAGAGATGGAGTTAACTACGAGCAGTACTTC.

The table lists this clonotype with many counts. The rearrangement links TRBV7-2 to TRBJ2-7; D uncertain. Per the germline V gene, CDR1 is SGHTA and CDR2 is FQGNSA. The CDR3 is 13 amino acids. Trimming took 7 bases from V and 0 from J, leaving 10 bases between them. CDR3 in DNA: TGTGCCAGCACCAAGGACGGCTCCTACGAGCAGTACTTC. Its protein product is CASTKDGSYEQYF.

This clonotype has at least ten counts. This chain uses TRBV27 with TRBJ1-5; TRBD1 is a possible D gene (5 bases). CDR3 length equals 14 residues. V dropped 3 bases and J dropped 3 bases, with 9 bases sitting between them. Germline CDR1 and CDR2: MNHEY and SMNVEV (reference sequence). The CDR3, as DNA: TGTGCCAGCAGTTTCGACGGGACCAATCAGCCCCAGCATTTT. This translates into CASSFDGTNQPQHF.

This clonotype was counted ten times or more. The rearrangement uses TRBV24-1 and TRBJ1-5, with 11 bases fitting TRBD1. Germline V gene sequence: CDR1 KGHDR, CDR2 SFDVKD. After removal of 9 bases from V and 2 bases from J, the junction contained 8 bases not matched to a gene. The CDR3 spans 16 residues. The CDR3 protein is CATSGTGGDGNQPQHF. For the CDR3, the DNA is TGTGCCACCTCCGGGACAGGGGGGGATGGCAATCAGCCCCAGCATTTT.

The CDR3 DNA sequence: TGTGCCAGCAGCCCTGGGACAGGGGCCCAGCCCCAGCATTTT. Its translation is CASSPGTGAQPQHF. The gene calls are TRBV3-1 and TRBJ1-5, with 10 bases lining up with TRBD1. Germline CDR1 reads LGHDT; CDR2 reads YNNKEL (reference sequence). CDR3 length: 14 residues. V shed 4 bases and J 7 bases; nucleotides not matched to a gene: 4.

This clonotype has only a few counts. The V call is TRBV13, the J call TRBJ2-7; D is perhaps TRBD2 (5 bases). Trimming left V 3 bases short and J 6 bases short, with 12 bases between. CDR3 length: 13 residues. The germline CDR1 and CDR2 sequences are PRHDT and FYEKMQ (reference sequence). The CDR3 is CASSFLARGEQYF. For the CDR3, the DNA is TGTGCCAGCAGCTTCTTGGCCCGGGGCGAGCAGTACTTC.

This clonotype occurred many times. The rearrangement links TRBV5-1 to TRBJ2-6; TRBD1 aligns across 8 bases. The CDR3 sequence is 16 residues long. Per germline, CDR1 SGHRS and CDR2 YFSETQ. V was clipped by 6 bases and J by 4 bases; unmatched bases: 9. The CDR3: CASKKQGVKGANVLTF. CDR3 bases: TGCGCCAGCAAGAAACAGGGGGTGAAAGGGGCCAACGTCCTGACTTTC. The full variable domain, its missing parts supplied by reference TRBV5-1 and TRBJ2-6, is KAGVTQTPRYLIKTRGQQVTLSCSPISGHRSVSWYQQTPGQGLQFLFEYFSETQRNKGNFPGRFSGRQFSNSRSEMNVSTLELGDSALYLCASKKQGVKGANVLTFGAGSRLTVL.

At least ten counts were recorded for this clonotype. The J gene is TRBJ1-6, the V gene TRBV20-1; D not certain. Germline V CDR1 and CDR2: DFQATT, SNEGSKA (reference sequence). The length of the CDR3 is 14 residues. The V end was cut by 3 bases, the J end by 5 bases, with 11 bases between. CDR3 sequence (DNA): TGCAGTGCTAGGTACCGTTCCGATAATTCACCCCTCCACTTT. This encodes CSARYRSDNSPLHF.